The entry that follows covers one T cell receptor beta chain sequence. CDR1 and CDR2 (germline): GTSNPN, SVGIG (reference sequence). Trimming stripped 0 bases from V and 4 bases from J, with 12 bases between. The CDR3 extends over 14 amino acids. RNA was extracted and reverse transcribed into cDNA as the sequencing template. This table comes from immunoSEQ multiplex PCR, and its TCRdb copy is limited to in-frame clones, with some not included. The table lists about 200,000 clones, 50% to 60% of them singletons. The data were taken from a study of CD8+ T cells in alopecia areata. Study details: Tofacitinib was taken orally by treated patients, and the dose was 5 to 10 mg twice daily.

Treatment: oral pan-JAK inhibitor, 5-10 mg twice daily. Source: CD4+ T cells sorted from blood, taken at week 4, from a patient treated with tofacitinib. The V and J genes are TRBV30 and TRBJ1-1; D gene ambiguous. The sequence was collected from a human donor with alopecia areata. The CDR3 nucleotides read TGTGCCTGGAGTGTACTTTTGGAAAGCACTGAAGCTTTCTTT. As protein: CAWSVLLESTEAFF.